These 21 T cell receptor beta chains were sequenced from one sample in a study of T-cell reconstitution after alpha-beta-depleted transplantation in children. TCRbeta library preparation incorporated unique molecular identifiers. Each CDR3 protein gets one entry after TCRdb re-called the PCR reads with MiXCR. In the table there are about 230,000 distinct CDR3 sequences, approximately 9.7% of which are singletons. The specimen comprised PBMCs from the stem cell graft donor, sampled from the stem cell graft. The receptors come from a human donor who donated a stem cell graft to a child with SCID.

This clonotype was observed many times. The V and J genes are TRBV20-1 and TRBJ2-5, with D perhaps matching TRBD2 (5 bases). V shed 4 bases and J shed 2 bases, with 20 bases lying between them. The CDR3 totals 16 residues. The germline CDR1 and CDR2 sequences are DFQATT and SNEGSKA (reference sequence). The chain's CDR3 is CSATGSGAAKQETQYF. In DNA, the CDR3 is TGCAGTGCTACGGGGAGCGGAGCGGCTAAACAAGAGACCCAGTACTTC.

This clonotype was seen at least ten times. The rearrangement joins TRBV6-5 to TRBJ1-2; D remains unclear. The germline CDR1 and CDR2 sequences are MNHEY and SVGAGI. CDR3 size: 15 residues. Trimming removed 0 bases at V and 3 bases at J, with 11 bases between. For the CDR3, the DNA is TGTGCCAGCAGTTACTCAGGCACAGCCCACTATGGCTACACCTTC. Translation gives CASSYSGTAHYGYTF.

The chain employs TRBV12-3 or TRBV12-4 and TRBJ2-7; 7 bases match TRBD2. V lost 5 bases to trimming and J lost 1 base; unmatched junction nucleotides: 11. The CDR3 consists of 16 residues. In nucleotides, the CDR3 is TGTGCCAGCAGTCCACGACTTGGGGGGGTATCCTACGAGCAGTACTTC. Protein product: CASSPRLGGVSYEQYF.

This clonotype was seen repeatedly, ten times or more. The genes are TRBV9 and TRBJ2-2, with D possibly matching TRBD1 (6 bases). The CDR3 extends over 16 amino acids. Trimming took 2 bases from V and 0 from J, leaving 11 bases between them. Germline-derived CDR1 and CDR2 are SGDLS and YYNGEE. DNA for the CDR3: TGTGCCAGCAGCGTTGTTCGGGACACGAACACCGGGGAGCTGTTTTTT. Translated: CASSVVRDTNTGELFF.

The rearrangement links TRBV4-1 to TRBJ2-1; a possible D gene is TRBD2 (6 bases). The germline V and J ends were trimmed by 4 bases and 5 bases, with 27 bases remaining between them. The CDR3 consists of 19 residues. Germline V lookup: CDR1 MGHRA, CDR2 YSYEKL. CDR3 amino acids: CASSPSRFGARGGDNEQFF. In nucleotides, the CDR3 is TGCGCCAGCAGCCCCTCTAGGTTTGGGGCGAGGGGCGGGGACAATGAGCAGTTCTTC.

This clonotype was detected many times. The CDR3 DNA follows: TGCGCCAGCAGCCTACGCCAGGGCCTCCACACTGAAGCTTTCTTT. It codes for CASSLRQGLHTEAFF. The chain couples TRBV5-1 to TRBJ1-1, with D possibly TRBD1 on 5 matching bases. The CDR3 contains 15 residues. Looked up from germline, CDR1 is SGHRS and CDR2 is YFSETQ. Trimming shortened V by 4 bases and J by 3 bases, and 16 bases separated the two germline ends. The variable domain in full, with the rest retrieved from reference TRBV5-1 and TRBJ1-1, is KAGVTQTPRYLIKTRGQQVTLSCSPISGHRSVSWYQQTPGQGLQFLFEYFSETQRNKGNFPGRFSGRQFSNSRSEMNVSTLELGDSALYLCASSLRQGLHTEAFFGQGTRLTVV.

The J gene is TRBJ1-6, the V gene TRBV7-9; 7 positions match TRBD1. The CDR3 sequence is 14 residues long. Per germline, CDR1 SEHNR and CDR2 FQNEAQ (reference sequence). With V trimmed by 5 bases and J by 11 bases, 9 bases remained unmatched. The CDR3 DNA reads TGTGCCAGCAGCGAAGACAGGGAGGTTGCACCCCTCCACTTT. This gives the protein CASSEDREVAPLHF.

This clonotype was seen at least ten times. The CDR3 sequence: CASSQVTSGGLNTGELFF. Here the CDR3 DNA reads TGTGCCAGCAGCCAAGTGACTAGCGGGGGTCTGAACACCGGGGAGCTGTTTTTT. The chain joins TRBV3-1 to TRBJ2-2, with 12 bases that match TRBD2. V was pared by 1 base and J by 1 base, with 4 bases of the junction left unmatched. Per germline, CDR1 LGHDT and CDR2 YNNKEL (reference sequence). This CDR3 is built from 18 residues.

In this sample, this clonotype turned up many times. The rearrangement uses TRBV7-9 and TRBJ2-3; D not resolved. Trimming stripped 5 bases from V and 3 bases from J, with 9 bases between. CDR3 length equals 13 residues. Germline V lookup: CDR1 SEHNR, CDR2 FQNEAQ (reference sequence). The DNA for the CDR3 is TGTGCCAGCAGCCCAGTCCGGACAGATACGCAGTATTTT. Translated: CASSPVRTDTQYF.

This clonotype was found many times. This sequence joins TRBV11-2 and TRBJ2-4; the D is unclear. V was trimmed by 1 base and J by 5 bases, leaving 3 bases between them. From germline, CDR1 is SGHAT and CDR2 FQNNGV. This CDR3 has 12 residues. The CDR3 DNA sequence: TGTGCCAGCAGCTTAGGGGAAAACATTCAGTACTTC. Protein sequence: CASSLGENIQYF. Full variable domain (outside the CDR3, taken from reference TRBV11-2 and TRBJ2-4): EAGVAQSPRYKIIEKRQSVAFWCNPISGHATLYWYQQILGQGPKLLIQFQNNGVVDDSQLPKDRFSAERLKGVDSTLKIQPAKLEDSAVYLCASSLGENIQYFGAGTRLSVL.

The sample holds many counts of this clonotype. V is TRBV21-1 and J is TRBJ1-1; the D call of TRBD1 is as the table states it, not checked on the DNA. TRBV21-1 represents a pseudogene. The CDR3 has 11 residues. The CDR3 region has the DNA TGTGCGAGCAGGCCGACAGTTGAAGCTTTCTTT. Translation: CASRPTVEAFF.

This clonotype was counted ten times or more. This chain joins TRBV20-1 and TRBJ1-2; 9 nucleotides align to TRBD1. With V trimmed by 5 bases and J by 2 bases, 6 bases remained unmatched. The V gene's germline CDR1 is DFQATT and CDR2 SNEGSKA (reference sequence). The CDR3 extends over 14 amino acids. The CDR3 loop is CSAPSDRGNYGYTF. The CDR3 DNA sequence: TGCAGTGCTCCGTCGGACAGGGGCAACTATGGCTACACCTTC.

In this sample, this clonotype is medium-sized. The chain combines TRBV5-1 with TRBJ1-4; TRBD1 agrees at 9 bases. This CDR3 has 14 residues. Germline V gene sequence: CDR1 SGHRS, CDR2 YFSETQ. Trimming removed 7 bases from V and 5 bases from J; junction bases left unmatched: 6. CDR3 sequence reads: CASREQGANEKLFF. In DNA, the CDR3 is TGCGCCAGCCGTGAACAGGGGGCGAATGAAAAACTGTTTTTT. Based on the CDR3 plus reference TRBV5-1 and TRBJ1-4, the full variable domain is KAGVTQTPRYLIKTRGQQVTLSCSPISGHRSVSWYQQTPGQGLQFLFEYFSETQRNKGNFPGRFSGRQFSNSRSEMNVSTLELGDSALYLCASREQGANEKLFFGSGTQLSVL.

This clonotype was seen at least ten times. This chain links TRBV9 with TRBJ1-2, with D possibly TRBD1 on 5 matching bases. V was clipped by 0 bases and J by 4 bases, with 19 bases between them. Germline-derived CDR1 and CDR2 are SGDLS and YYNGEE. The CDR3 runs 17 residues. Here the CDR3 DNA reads TGTGCCAGCAGCGTAGCGGCCCAGGGTACTTTCTCCTATGGCTACACCTTC. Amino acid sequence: CASSVAAQGTFSYGYTF. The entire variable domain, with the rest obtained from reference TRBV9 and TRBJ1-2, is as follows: DSGVTQTPKHLITATGQRVTLRCSPRSGDLSVYWYQQSLDQGLQFLIQYYNGEERAKGNILERFSAQQFPDLHSELNLSSLELGDSALYFCASSVAAQGTFSYGYTFGSGTRLTVV.

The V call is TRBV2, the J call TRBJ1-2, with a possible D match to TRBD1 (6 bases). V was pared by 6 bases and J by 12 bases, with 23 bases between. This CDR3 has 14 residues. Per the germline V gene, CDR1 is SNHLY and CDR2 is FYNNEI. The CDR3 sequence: CASSVTGSQGGDTF. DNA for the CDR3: TGTGCCAGCAGCGTAACAGGGAGCCAGGGCGGCGACACCTTC. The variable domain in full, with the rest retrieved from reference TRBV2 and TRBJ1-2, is EPEVTQTPSHQVTQMGQEVILRCVPISNHLYFYWYRQILGQKVEFLVSFYNNEISEKSEIFDDQFSVERPDGSNFTLKIRSTKLEDSAMYFCASSVTGSQGGDTFGSGTRLTVV.

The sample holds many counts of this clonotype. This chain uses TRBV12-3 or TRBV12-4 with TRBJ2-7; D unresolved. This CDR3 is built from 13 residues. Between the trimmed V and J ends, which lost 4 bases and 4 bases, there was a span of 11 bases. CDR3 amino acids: CASSSAPVYEQYF. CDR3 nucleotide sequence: TGTGCCAGCAGTTCCGCCCCCGTTTACGAGCAGTACTTC.

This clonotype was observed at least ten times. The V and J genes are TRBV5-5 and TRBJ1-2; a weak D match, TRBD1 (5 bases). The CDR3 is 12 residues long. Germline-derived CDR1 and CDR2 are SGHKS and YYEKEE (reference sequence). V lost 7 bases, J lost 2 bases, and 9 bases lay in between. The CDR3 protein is CASAGSNYGYTF. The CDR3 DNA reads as TGTGCCAGCGCAGGGTCCAACTATGGCTACACCTTC.

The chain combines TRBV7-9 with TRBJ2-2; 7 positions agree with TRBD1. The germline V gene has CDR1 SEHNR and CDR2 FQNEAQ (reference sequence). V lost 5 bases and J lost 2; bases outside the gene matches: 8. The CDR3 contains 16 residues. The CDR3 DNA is TGTGCCAGCAGCCGAACCGGGACAGAAAACACCGGGGAGCTGTTTTTT. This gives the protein CASSRTGTENTGELFF.

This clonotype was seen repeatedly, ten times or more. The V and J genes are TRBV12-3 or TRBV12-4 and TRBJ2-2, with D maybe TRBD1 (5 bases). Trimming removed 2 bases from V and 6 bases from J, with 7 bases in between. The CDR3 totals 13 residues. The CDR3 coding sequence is TGTGCCAGCAGTTTAAGACAGCCCGGGGAGCTGTTTTTT. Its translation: CASSLRQPGELFF.

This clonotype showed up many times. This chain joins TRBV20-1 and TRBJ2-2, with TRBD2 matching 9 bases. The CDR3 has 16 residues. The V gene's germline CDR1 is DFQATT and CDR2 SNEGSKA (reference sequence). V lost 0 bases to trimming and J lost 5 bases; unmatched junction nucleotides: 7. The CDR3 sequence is CSAREGRGGYTGELFF. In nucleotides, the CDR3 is TGCAGTGCTAGAGAAGGGCGGGGGGGCTATACCGGGGAGCTGTTTTTT.

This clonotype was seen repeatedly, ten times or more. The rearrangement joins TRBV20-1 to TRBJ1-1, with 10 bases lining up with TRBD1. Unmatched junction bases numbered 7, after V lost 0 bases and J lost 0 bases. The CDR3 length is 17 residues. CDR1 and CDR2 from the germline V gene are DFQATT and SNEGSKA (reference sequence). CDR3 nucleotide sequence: TGCAGTGCTAGAGATGGGGGACAGGGGAGAATGAACACTGAAGCTTTCTTT. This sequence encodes CSARDGGQGRMNTEAFF.